This T cell receptor beta chain was identified in a study of shared clonotypes between healthy human individuals. Some clones are missing from TCRdb's copy, which holds only in-frame ones; the method was immunoSEQ multiplex PCR. Counted here are under 700,000 clones, approximately 95% occurring once; the ten biggest clones make up over 0.1%. Germline CDR1 MNHEY, CDR2 SMNVEV (reference sequence). V lost 0 bases, J lost 6 bases, and 12 bases stayed unmatched. The CDR3 has 17 amino acids. Naive CD8 cells lacked CD45RO and underwent positive selection for CCR7, leaving out terminally differentiated effector memory CD45RA+ cells.

This rearrangement joins TRBV27 to TRBJ1-2; TRBD1 aligns across 8 bases. Source material: naive CD8+ T cells sorted from blood. The sequence was collected from a woman aged 25-40 years in good health. The CDR3, as DNA: TGTGCCAGCAGTTTATCGATGCCCGACAGGGGTTCAGATGGCTACACCTTC. It is translated as CASSLSMPDRGSDGYTF.